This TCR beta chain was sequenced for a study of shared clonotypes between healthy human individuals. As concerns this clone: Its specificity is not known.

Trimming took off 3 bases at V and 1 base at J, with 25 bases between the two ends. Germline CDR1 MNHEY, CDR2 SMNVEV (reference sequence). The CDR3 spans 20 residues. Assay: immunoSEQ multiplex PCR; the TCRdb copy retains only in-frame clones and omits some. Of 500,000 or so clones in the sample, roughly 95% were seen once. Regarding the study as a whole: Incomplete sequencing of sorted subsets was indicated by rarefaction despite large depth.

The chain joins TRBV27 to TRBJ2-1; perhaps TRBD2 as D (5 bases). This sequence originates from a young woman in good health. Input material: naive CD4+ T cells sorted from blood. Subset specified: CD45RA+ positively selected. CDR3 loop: CASSFSVRTGKGFSYNEQFF. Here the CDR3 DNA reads TGTGCCAGCAGTTTCTCCGTAAGGACTGGGAAGGGATTTTCCTACAATGAGCAGTTCTTC.